The 22 T cell receptor beta chains reported below all come from one sample, sequenced in a study of OX40 agonist ivuxolimab in advanced cancers. This table comes from immunoSEQ multiplex PCR, and its TCRdb copy is limited to in-frame clones, with some not included. The table lists 72,000 or so clones, around 90% of them singletons. The specimen comprised CD4+ or CD8+ T cells sorted from blood, sampled in a trial of the OX40 agonist ivuxolimab. Receptor source: an adult with an advanced solid tumor such as melanoma, head and neck, liver or kidney cancer.

This clone was counted only a few times. The chain is built from TRBV19 and TRBJ1-1, with D perhaps matching TRBD1 (5 bases). Looked up from germline, CDR1 is LNHDA and CDR2 is SQIVND (reference sequence). Trimming left V 6 bases short and J 4 bases short, with 12 bases between. This CDR3 spans 13 amino acids. The CDR3 nucleotides are TGTGCCAGTAGCTGGGGGTTTGTCACTGAAGCTTTCTTT. Translating it yields CASSWGFVTEAFF. The complete variable domain, with remaining parts taken from reference TRBV19 and TRBJ1-1, reads DGGITQSPKYLFRKEGQNVTLSCEQNLNHDAMYWYRQDPGQGLRLIYYSQIVNDFQKGDIAEGYSVSREKKESFPLTVTSAQKNPTAFYLCASSWGFVTEAFFGQGTRLTVV.

J is TRBJ1-1 and V is TRBV7-9, with 8 bases that match TRBD1. The length of the CDR3 is 15 residues. Germline trimming cut 5 bases from V and 4 bases from J; bases unmatched to any gene: 9. Per germline, CDR1 SEHNR and CDR2 FQNEAQ (reference sequence). CDR3 in amino acids: CASSHGQGSFTEAFF. The CDR3, as DNA: TGTGCCAGCAGCCATGGACAGGGATCGTTCACTGAAGCTTTCTTT.

This rearrangement joins TRBV2 to TRBJ1-5; D unclear. The CDR3 sequence is 14 residues long. Looked up from germline, CDR1 is SNHLY and CDR2 is FYNNEI. V was cut by 3 bases and J by 2 bases, with 8 bases left in between. Written as DNA, the CDR3 is TGTGCCAGCAGTGATCGTCCAGGCAATCAGCCCCAGCATTTT. This sequence encodes CASSDRPGNQPQHF.

The chain links TRBV2 to TRBJ1-5; possibly TRBD1 for D (6 bases). The ends were cut back, 7 bases at V and 4 bases at J, with 11 bases in the middle. Germline-derived CDR1 and CDR2 are SNHLY and FYNNEI. The CDR3 covers 13 residues. The CDR3 bases are TGTGCCAGCACCTCACAGGGTAATCAGCCCCAGCATTTT. Protein: CASTSQGNQPQHF.

The V call is TRBV5-6, the J call TRBJ2-5; TRBD2 agrees at 10 bases. The germline V gene has CDR1 SGHDT and CDR2 YYEEEE. The CDR3 totals 17 residues. V trimming: 0 bases; J trimming: 4 bases; junction bases outside the gene matches: 9. CDR3 amino acids: CASSLVSGRAGGETQYF. CDR3 nucleotides: TGTGCCAGCAGCTTGGTCAGCGGGAGGGCTGGGGGAGAGACCCAGTACTTC.

This sequence joins TRBV7-6 and TRBJ2-7; 10 bases agree with TRBD2. The CDR3 sequence is 15 residues long. From germline, CDR1 is SGHVS and CDR2 FNYEAQ. The junction had 4 bases not matched to a gene; V was cut back by 3 bases and J by 2 bases. In DNA, the CDR3 is TGTGCCAGCAGCTTTGCCAGCGGGGGGGCCTACGAGCAGTACTTC. Its protein product is CASSFASGGAYEQYF.

The CDR3 DNA is TGTGCCAGCAGCTTCGGGGGATTCACAGATACGCAGTATTTT. This encodes CASSFGGFTDTQYF. The gene calls are TRBV11-2 and TRBJ2-3; a possible D gene is TRBD2 (6 bases). V was clipped by 3 bases and J by 2 bases, with 9 bases between them. CDR3 length: 14 residues. The germline gives CDR1 SGHAT, CDR2 FQNNGV.

The chain couples TRBV5-1 to TRBJ2-1; no reliable D call. This CDR3 spans 14 amino acids. The germline V and J ends were trimmed by 4 bases and 6 bases, with 14 bases remaining between them. Per germline, CDR1 SGHRS and CDR2 YFSETQ. CDR3 sequence: CASSGSVEVNEQFF. The CDR3 coding sequence is TGCGCCAGCAGCGGAAGCGTAGAAGTCAATGAGCAGTTCTTC.

V usage is TRBV2 and J usage is TRBJ2-7; TRBD1 matches 8 bases. Germline V gene sequence: CDR1 SNHLY, CDR2 FYNNEI. The CDR3 contains 13 residues. Losses at the gene ends were 7 bases for V and 6 bases for J; bases not matched to a gene: 8. CDR3 DNA sequence: TGTGCCAGCACGCAAGACAGGGGCCGCGAGCAGTACTTC. It specifies CASTQDRGREQYF. The complete variable domain, with remaining parts taken from reference TRBV2 and TRBJ2-7, reads EPEVTQTPSHQVTQMGQEVILRCVPISNHLYFYWYRQILGQKVEFLVSFYNNEISEKSEIFDDQFSVERPDGSNFTLKIRSTKLEDSAMYFCASTQDRGREQYFGPGTRLTVT.

The chain is built from TRBV28 and TRBJ2-5; no clear D. Germline loops: CDR1 MDHEN, CDR2 SYDVKM. This CDR3 contains 10 residues. The V and J ends lost 8 bases and 5 bases respectively, with 6 bases between them. In DNA, the CDR3 is TGTGCCAGCGCCATGGAGACCCAGTACTTC. Translated, it gives CASAMETQYF.

The chain uses TRBV5-1 and TRBJ2-2; D perhaps matches TRBD1 (5 bases). The ends were cut back, 5 bases at V and 0 bases at J, with 8 bases in the middle. CDR3 length: 14 residues. CDR1 is SGHRS and CDR2 is YFSETQ in the germline V gene. In DNA form, the CDR3 reads TGCGCCAGCAGGGAAGGGGCGAACACCGGGGAGCTGTTTTTT. This translates into CASREGANTGELFF.

CDR3 DNA sequence: TGTGCCAGCAGCCCTCGGACGAGAAGCTCCTACGAGCAGTACTTC. As protein: CASSPRTRSSYEQYF. The genes are TRBV11-1 and TRBJ2-7; D unclear. Germline V gives CDR1 SGHAT, CDR2 FQDESV (reference sequence). Trimming pared 5 bases from V and 0 bases from J, leaving 14 bases between. The CDR3 covers 15 residues. Filled out from reference TRBV11-1 and TRBJ2-7, the complete variable domain reads EAEVAQSPRYKITEKSQAVAFWCDPISGHATLYWYRQILGQGPELLVQFQDESVVDDSQLPKDRFSAERLKGVDSTLKIQPAELGDSAMYLCASSPRTRSSYEQYFGPGTRLTVT.

This rearrangement joins TRBV6-4 to TRBJ2-7, with D possibly TRBD1 on 5 matching bases. Germline CDR1 reads MRHNA; CDR2 reads SNTAGT. CDR3 length: 14 residues. Between the trimmed V and J ends, which lost 5 bases and 0 bases, there was a span of 11 bases. The CDR3 coding sequence is TGTGCCAGCAGTCCCGACAGAAGCTCCTACGAGCAGTACTTC. Translated, it gives CASSPDRSSYEQYF.

The chain is built from TRBV6-5 and TRBJ1-3; D gene uncertain. CDR3 length: 15 amino acids. V was clipped by 0 bases and J by 0 bases, with 6 bases between them. Germline V lookup: CDR1 MNHEY, CDR2 SVGAGI. The CDR3 DNA sequence: TGTGCCAGCAGTTACTCGCAGCTCTCTGGAAACACCATATATTTT. Translation gives CASSYSQLSGNTIYF.

This clone has more than one count but fewer than ten. This sequence joins TRBV5-1 and TRBJ2-5; a possible D gene is TRBD1 (6 bases). In germline, CDR1 is SGHRS, CDR2 YFSETQ. This CDR3 is 14 amino acids long. V lost 2 bases and J 0 bases, leaving 8 bases between the germline ends. The CDR3 DNA is TGCGCCAGCAGCTTAGACAGGTACCAAGAGACCCAGTACTTC. It translates to CASSLDRYQETQYF.

This chain connects TRBV19 to TRBJ1-5, with a possible D match to TRBD1 (5 bases). The V end was cut by 7 bases, the J end by 6 bases, with 13 bases between. This CDR3 contains 13 residues. Looked up from germline, CDR1 is LNHDA and CDR2 is SQIVND (reference sequence). The CDR3 protein is CASNRQPPQPQHF. The CDR3 DNA follows: TGTGCCAGTAACCGACAGCCGCCTCAGCCCCAGCATTTT.

The rearrangement joins TRBV11-2 to TRBJ2-7, with 10 bases identical to TRBD2. V trimming: 4 bases; J trimming: 6 bases; junction bases outside the gene matches: 6. Germline assignment: CDR1 SGHAT and CDR2 FQNNGV. This CDR3 contains 14 residues. CDR3 nucleotide sequence: TGTGCCAGCAGCTCATCTAGCGGGGGAGCCGAGCAGTACTTC. It specifies CASSSSSGGAEQYF.

The chain has TRBV5-1 and TRBJ2-2, with TRBD1 identical over 10 bases. Germline CDR1 is SGHRS and CDR2 is YFSETQ. The junction had 3 bases not matched to a gene; V was cut back by 6 bases and J by 4 bases. CDR3 length equals 14 residues. The CDR3 DNA sequence: TGCGCCAGCATGGACAGGGGGACCACCGGGGAGCTGTTTTTT. Its translation is CASMDRGTTGELFF.

The V call is TRBV2, the J call TRBJ1-3; 8 bases fit TRBD1. The germline CDR1 and CDR2 sequences are SNHLY and FYNNEI. The junction had 2 bases not matched to a gene; V was cut back by 7 bases and J by 0 bases. The CDR3 covers 14 residues. CDR3 sequence (DNA): TGTGCCAGCAAAACAGGGGGCTCTGGAAACACCATATATTTT. Protein product: CASKTGGSGNTIYF. Variable domain in full (rest from reference TRBV2 and TRBJ1-3): EPEVTQTPSHQVTQMGQEVILRCVPISNHLYFYWYRQILGQKVEFLVSFYNNEISEKSEIFDDQFSVERPDGSNFTLKIRSTKLEDSAMYFCASKTGGSGNTIYFGEGSWLTVV.

The chain links TRBV29-1 to TRBJ1-1; D perhaps matches TRBD1 (6 bases). There are 11 residues in the CDR3. Germline CDR1 is SQVTM and CDR2 is ANQGSEA. V dropped 4 bases and J dropped 7 bases, with 10 bases sitting between them. The CDR3 DNA is TGCAGCGTTGCACCAGGGGTTGAAGCTTTCTTT. Protein sequence: CSVAPGVEAFF.

CDR3 sequence (DNA): TGTGCCAGCAGTACGCGGGGAGCTGTGAACACTGAAGCTTTCTTT. Protein: CASSTRGAVNTEAFF. This chain connects TRBV6-5 to TRBJ1-1; D remains unclear. The V end was cut by 5 bases, the J end by 0 bases, with 13 bases between. Germline V gene data show CDR1 as MNHEY and CDR2 as SVGAGI. This CDR3 has 15 residues.

The V gene is TRBV19, the J gene TRBJ1-2; 12 nucleotides agree with TRBD1. Germline CDR1 LNHDA, CDR2 SQIVND (reference sequence). Trimming at V came to 6 bases and at J to 3 bases, leaving 14 bases not matched to a gene. The CDR3 contains 18 residues. The DNA of the CDR3 is TGTGCCAGTAGAGAGACCGGGACAGGGGGCCTCTGGGACTATGGCTACACCTTC. This translates into CASRETGTGGLWDYGYTF.